Following are 5 T cell receptor beta chains from one sample sequenced in a study of blood T cell repertoires in COVID-19. Sequencing was performed with immunoSEQ multiplex PCR; in TCRdb, only in-frame clones are kept and a portion is missing. Of roughly 370,000 clones in the sample, roughly 89% are singletons; the top ten hold roughly a tenth. Sequenced: PBMCs or T cells enriched from blood (not recorded which). The receptors were sampled from a woman aged 45 to 65 who had recovered from COVID-19.

This clone has just one count. The chain recombines TRBV2 with TRBJ1-3; possibly TRBD1 for D (6 bases). V lost 6 bases to trimming and J lost 2 bases, with 8 bases between them. Germline CDR1 reads SNHLY; CDR2 reads FYNNEI. The CDR3 contains 13 residues. CDR3 sequence (DNA): TGTGCCAGCAGGGACAGCGCTGGAAACACCATATATTTT. Its translation is CASRDSAGNTIYF.

The CDR3: CASSLFGRQETQYF. The CDR3 nucleotides are TGTGCCAGCAGCTTATTCGGGAGACAAGAGACCCAGTACTTC. This chain links TRBV7-2 with TRBJ2-5, with a weak D call TRBD2 (6 bases). V was pared by 2 bases and J by 2 bases, with 9 bases between. CDR1 is SGHTA and CDR2 is FQGNSA in the germline V gene. The CDR3 totals 14 residues.

This clone turned up a few times. V and J are TRBV15 and TRBJ2-7; D may be TRBD2 (5 bases). V lost 2 bases, J lost 0 bases, and 23 bases lay in between. Germline V gives CDR1 LNHNV, CDR2 YYDKDF (reference sequence). This CDR3 region has 19 residues. For the CDR3, the DNA is TGTGCCACCAGCAGATCTCGAGGAATCGGTCCAACTAGCTCCTACGAGCAGTACTTC. This encodes CATSRSRGIGPTSSYEQYF.

A single count supports this clone. The rearrangement links TRBV9 to TRBJ1-2; a weak D match, TRBD1 (6 bases). The CDR3 runs to 15 residues. V was shortened by 3 bases and J by 2 bases, with 14 bases between the two germline ends. Germline CDR1 reads SGDLS; CDR2 reads YYNGEE. Here the CDR3 DNA reads TGTGCCAGCAGCGACATCAGGGGCCAAAACTATGGCTACACCTTC. This sequence encodes CASSDIRGQNYGYTF.

CDR3 amino acids: CASSSGGQGPLWGEAFF. The CDR3, as DNA: TGTGCCAGCAGTTCGGGGGGACAGGGGCCGCTTTGGGGTGAAGCTTTCTTT. The rearrangement joins TRBV28 to TRBJ1-1; 10 nucleotides line up with TRBD1. From germline, CDR1 is MDHEN and CDR2 SYDVKM. The V segment lost 4 bases and the J segment 7 bases; nucleotides outside the gene matches: 15. The CDR3 has 17 amino acids.